Given below is one T cell receptor beta chain in context. It has no known antigen specificity. No quality values exist for individual bases; no much larger clone is one base distant. The library was prepared using the immunoSEQ multiplex PCR assay. Sourced from immuneACCESS, this table was stored by TCRdb with only in-frame sequences that have V and J called. A share of the clones is absent; for the studies checked, an unresolved V gene accounts for under half, and the remainder has no known explanation. The sample includes 38,000 or so clones, with around nine tenths observed a single time. Around 1.3% of the sample is in the top ten clones. The sample comes from a study of T cell changes during pregnancy in multiple sclerosis (dated by TCRdb to about 2019). Looking at the study overall: The study examined how the T cell repertoire changed over the course of pregnancy in women with multiple sclerosis.

From a lookup of the germline V gene (reference sequence), CDR1 and CDR2 are MNHEY and SMNVEV. The CDR3 measures 17 amino acids from cysteine to phenylalanine. The CDR3 DNA has 51 bases and is translated from base 1. V ends up 5 bases short and J 0 bases short, with an unmatched junction base count of 9. In this chain, TRBV27 is recombined with TRBJ1-5, with 8 junctional bases fitting TRBD1. The sequences come from peripheral blood, collected before pregnancy. This clonotype was obtained from a female donor with multiple sclerosis, enrolled in a pregnancy study. The nucleotides are TGTGCCAGCAGTCCTTTGACAGGGGTGAATAGCAATCAGCCCCAGCATTTT. It encodes CASSPLTGVNSNQPQHF.